This is a list of T cell receptor beta chains from one sample in a study of T-cell memory formation after mild COVID-19. TCRdb re-analysed the 5' RACE reads in MiXCR, keeping a single row per CDR3 protein. The sample gives about 560,000 distinct CDR3 sequences, around 16% of which show up once; about 8.1% is in the top ten. What was sequenced was PBMCs or a T cell subset sorted from them (not recorded which). Receptors originate from an adult woman who had mild COVID-19 (a few samples of this study predate the infection). Cell type and time point are not known. Both conserved end residues are part of each CDR3. D genes are given only for firm matches. Expanded clones get a size class; other rows say once, few or many, or leave the size out.

d_gene: TRBD1
v_gene: TRBV18
abundance: few
j_gene: TRBJ2-7
CDR3aa: CASSPPGQGRGYEQYF
CDR3nt: TGTGCCAGCTCACCACCGGGACAGGGGAGAGGGTACGAGCAGTACTTC

d_gene: NA
v_gene: TRBV3-1
abundance: NA
j_gene: TRBJ1-2
CDR3aa: CASSQETGTYGYTF
CDR3nt: TGTGCCAGCAGCCAAGAGACCGGGACCTATGGCTACACCTTC

d_gene: NA
v_gene: TRBV20-1
abundance: NA
j_gene: TRBJ2-7
CDR3aa: CSVQGYGQQYF
CDR3nt: TGCAGTGTACAGGGCTACGGGCAGCAGTACTTC

d_gene: TRBD2
v_gene: TRBV5-6
abundance: few
j_gene: TRBJ2-3
CDR3aa: CASSLLWRLADSRGDTQYF
CDR3nt: TGTGCCAGCAGCTTGTTGTGGCGACTAGCGGATTCCCGTGGGGATACGCAGTATTTT

d_gene: TRBD1
v_gene: TRBV18
abundance: NA
j_gene: TRBJ1-5
CDR3aa: CASSPPGTGAEPQHF
CDR3nt: TGTGCCAGCTCACCACCTGGGACAGGGGCTGAGCCCCAGCATTTT

d_gene: NA
v_gene: TRBV7-2
abundance: few
j_gene: TRBJ2-1
CDR3aa: CASSLVFGSSYNEQFF
CDR3nt: TGTGCCAGCAGCTTAGTATTCGGAAGCTCCTACAATGAGCAGTTCTTC

d_gene: NA
v_gene: TRBV7-3
abundance: many
j_gene: TRBJ2-1
CDR3aa: CASSLAPQGPQFF
CDR3nt: TGTGCCAGCAGCCTTGCGCCCCAAGGCCCGCAGTTCTTC

d_gene: TRBD2
v_gene: TRBV6-2/TRBV6-3
abundance: NA
j_gene: TRBJ2-1
CDR3aa: CASISPSGHYNEQFF
CDR3nt: TGTGCCAGCATCTCACCTAGCGGGCACTACAATGAGCAGTTCTTC

d_gene: TRBD1
v_gene: TRBV18
abundance: few
j_gene: TRBJ1-1
CDR3aa: CASSPRGQANTEAFF
CDR3nt: TGTGCCAGCTCACCACGTGGACAGGCGAACACTGAAGCTTTCTTT

d_gene: TRBD1
v_gene: TRBV6-2/TRBV6-3
abundance: few
j_gene: TRBJ2-5
CDR3aa: CASSYSRDRPQETQYF
CDR3nt: TGTGCCAGCAGTTACTCCAGGGACAGGCCACAAGAGACCCAGTACTTC

d_gene: TRBD2
v_gene: TRBV27
abundance: few
j_gene: TRBJ2-7
CDR3aa: CASSMTSGGAHEQYF
CDR3nt: TGTGCCAGCAGTATGACTAGCGGGGGGGCCCACGAGCAGTACTTC

d_gene: NA
v_gene: TRBV7-9
abundance: NA
j_gene: TRBJ2-3
CDR3aa: CASSPSGGAGTDTQYF
CDR3nt: TGTGCCAGCAGCCCAAGTGGGGGGGCGGGCACAGATACGCAGTATTTT

d_gene: NA
v_gene: TRBV4-1
abundance: many
j_gene: TRBJ2-3
CDR3aa: CASSQLGTDTQYF
CDR3nt: TGCGCCAGCAGCCAACTAGGCACAGATACGCAGTATTTT

d_gene: NA
v_gene: TRBV6-6
abundance: few
j_gene: TRBJ1-1
CDR3aa: CASSYPIMGVDTEAFF
CDR3nt: TGTGCCAGCAGTTACCCAATCATGGGCGTAGACACTGAAGCTTTCTTT

d_gene: NA
v_gene: TRBV5-1
abundance: NA
j_gene: TRBJ2-7
CDR3aa: CASSVDRSLSYEQYF
CDR3nt: TGCGCCAGCAGCGTTGACAGGTCCCTCTCCTACGAGCAGTACTTC

d_gene: NA
v_gene: TRBV29-1
abundance: NA
j_gene: TRBJ1-2
CDR3aa: CSASRTRVEGYTF
CDR3nt: TGCAGCGCTTCACGGACGAGGGTGGAAGGCTACACCTTC

d_gene: NA
v_gene: TRBV20-1
abundance: NA
j_gene: TRBJ2-7
CDR3aa: CSPHEGSYEQYF
CDR3nt: TGCAGTCCTCACGAGGGCTCCTACGAGCAGTACTTC

d_gene: TRBD1
v_gene: TRBV7-2
abundance: few
j_gene: TRBJ2-7
CDR3aa: CASSPRGGTGDPYEQYF
CDR3nt: TGTGCCAGCAGCCCGAGGGGGGGGACAGGGGACCCCTACGAGCAGTACTTC

d_gene: NA
v_gene: TRBV9
abundance: few
j_gene: TRBJ2-3
CDR3aa: CASSPTSLSTDTQYF
CDR3nt: TGTGCCAGCAGCCCTACTTCGCTTAGCACAGATACGCAGTATTTT

d_gene: TRBD2
v_gene: TRBV5-1
abundance: few
j_gene: TRBJ2-2
CDR3aa: CASSLAPSGGNTGELFF
CDR3nt: TGCGCCAGCAGCTTGGCCCCTAGCGGGGGGAACACCGGGGAGCTGTTTTTT

d_gene: NA
v_gene: TRBV7-8
abundance: few
j_gene: TRBJ2-3
CDR3aa: CASSPNPPGLRTDTQYF
CDR3nt: TGTGCCAGCAGCCCCAATCCTCCGGGACTGCGCACAGATACGCAGTATTTT

d_gene: TRBD1
v_gene: TRBV20-1
abundance: NA
j_gene: TRBJ2-3
CDR3aa: CSASLLGTGVPDTQYF
CDR3nt: TGCAGTGCTAGCCTACTCGGGACAGGGGTGCCAGATACGCAGTATTTT

d_gene: TRBD1
v_gene: TRBV4-3
abundance: NA
j_gene: TRBJ2-4
CDR3aa: CASSTLGQGGRIQYF
CDR3nt: TGCGCCAGCAGCACTCTAGGACAGGGGGGACGGATTCAGTACTTC

d_gene: NA
v_gene: TRBV25-1
abundance: few
j_gene: TRBJ2-5
CDR3aa: CASSEYGSFPETQYF
CDR3nt: TGTGCCAGCAGTGAATACGGCAGCTTCCCAGAGACCCAGTACTTC

d_gene: NA
v_gene: TRBV25-1
abundance: NA
j_gene: TRBJ1-1
CDR3aa: CASSEVRGENTEAFF
CDR3nt: TGTGCCAGCAGTGAAGTGAGGGGAGAGAACACTGAAGCTTTCTTT

d_gene: NA
v_gene: TRBV12-3/TRBV12-4
abundance: NA
j_gene: TRBJ2-3
CDR3aa: CASSLENTDTQYF
CDR3nt: TGTGCCAGCAGCCTAGAAAACACAGATACGCAGTATTTT

d_gene: NA
v_gene: TRBV3-1
abundance: NA
j_gene: TRBJ1-2
CDR3aa: CASSQPGTRGGYGYTF
CDR3nt: TGTGCCAGCAGCCAGCCCGGGACCCGGGGTGGTTATGGCTACACCTTC

d_gene: NA
v_gene: TRBV7-2
abundance: NA
j_gene: TRBJ1-5
CDR3aa: CASSPFRGDNQPQHF
CDR3nt: TGTGCCAGCAGCCCCTTTCGGGGGGACAATCAGCCCCAGCATTTT

d_gene: NA
v_gene: TRBV6-2/TRBV6-3
abundance: NA
j_gene: TRBJ1-5
CDR3aa: CASKWGQYNQPQHF
CDR3nt: TGTGCCAGCAAATGGGGTCAGTACAATCAGCCCCAGCATTTT

d_gene: NA
v_gene: TRBV28
abundance: few
j_gene: TRBJ1-6
CDR3aa: CASSSSIGNSPLHF
CDR3nt: TGTGCCAGCAGTTCCTCGATCGGAAATTCACCCCTCCACTTT

d_gene: NA
v_gene: TRBV7-3
abundance: many
j_gene: TRBJ1-6
CDR3aa: CASSLGVLNSPLHF
CDR3nt: TGTGCCAGCAGCCTAGGAGTGCTTAATTCACCCCTCCACTTT

d_gene: NA
v_gene: TRBV18
abundance: few
j_gene: TRBJ2-6
CDR3aa: CASSPPGSMANVLTF
CDR3nt: TGTGCCAGCTCACCACCGGGTTCGATGGCCAACGTCCTGACTTTC

d_gene: TRBD2
v_gene: TRBV18
abundance: few
j_gene: TRBJ2-2
CDR3aa: CASSPGTSGLQGELFF
CDR3nt: TGTGCCAGCTCACCCGGGACTAGCGGCCTCCAAGGGGAGCTGTTTTTT

d_gene: NA
v_gene: TRBV12-3/TRBV12-4
abundance: few
j_gene: TRBJ1-1
CDR3aa: CASSHLNRNTEAFF
CDR3nt: TGTGCCAGCAGTCACCTAAACAGGAACACTGAAGCTTTCTTT

d_gene: NA
v_gene: TRBV4-1
abundance: few
j_gene: TRBJ1-1
CDR3aa: CASSQDKGSSAFF
CDR3nt: TGCGCCAGCAGCCAAGATAAAGGGTCTTCGGCTTTCTTT

d_gene: NA
v_gene: TRBV20-1
abundance: few
j_gene: TRBJ2-7
CDR3aa: CSARGENYASYEQYF
CDR3nt: TGCAGTGCTAGAGGAGAGAACTATGCGTCCTACGAGCAGTACTTC

d_gene: NA
v_gene: TRBV7-9
abundance: NA
j_gene: TRBJ1-1
CDR3aa: CASSLAADEAFF
CDR3nt: TGTGCCAGCAGCTTAGCGGCGGATGAAGCTTTCTTT

d_gene: NA
v_gene: TRBV4-1
abundance: few
j_gene: TRBJ2-1
CDR3aa: CASSRLPGNEQFF
CDR3nt: TGCGCCAGCAGCCGCCTGCCAGGGAATGAGCAGTTCTTC

d_gene: NA
v_gene: TRBV7-2
abundance: few
j_gene: TRBJ1-1
CDR3aa: CASSLAGGYTEAFF
CDR3nt: TGTGCCAGCAGCTTAGCCGGGGGTTACACTGAAGCTTTCTTT

d_gene: TRBD1
v_gene: TRBV4-1
abundance: NA
j_gene: TRBJ2-5
CDR3aa: CASSGQAVGTQYF
CDR3nt: TGCGCCAGCAGCGGACAGGCTGTAGGGACCCAGTACTTC

d_gene: TRBD2
v_gene: TRBV20-1
abundance: few
j_gene: TRBJ2-3
CDR3aa: CSAALWTGGPDTDTQYF
CDR3nt: TGCAGTGCTGCCCTCTGGACGGGAGGGCCTGACACAGATACGCAGTATTTT

d_gene: TRBD1
v_gene: TRBV12-3/TRBV12-4
abundance: NA
j_gene: TRBJ1-2
CDR3aa: CASSTPTGIYGYTF
CDR3nt: TGTGCCAGCAGCACCCCGACAGGGATCTATGGCTACACCTTC

d_gene: NA
v_gene: TRBV7-3
abundance: NA
j_gene: TRBJ1-1
CDR3aa: CASSLTGARTEAFF
CDR3nt: TGTGCCAGCAGCTTAACGGGGGCTCGGACTGAAGCTTTCTTT

d_gene: TRBD1
v_gene: TRBV5-1
abundance: NA
j_gene: TRBJ2-2
CDR3aa: CASGSRQGGNTGELFF
CDR3nt: TGCGCCAGCGGCTCCAGACAGGGGGGTAACACCGGGGAGCTGTTTTTT

d_gene: TRBD2
v_gene: TRBV7-8
abundance: many
j_gene: TRBJ2-7
CDR3aa: CASSPGGGYEQYF
CDR3nt: TGTGCCAGCAGCCCGGGAGGGGGATACGAGCAGTACTTC

d_gene: NA
v_gene: TRBV3-1
abundance: NA
j_gene: TRBJ2-1
CDR3aa: CASSHDQANEQFF
CDR3nt: TGTGCCAGCAGCCACGACCAGGCCAATGAGCAGTTCTTC

d_gene: TRBD1
v_gene: TRBV29-1
abundance: NA
j_gene: TRBJ2-7
CDR3aa: CSAGQGQQYF
CDR3nt: TGCAGCGCGGGACAGGGGCAGCAGTACTTC

d_gene: TRBD1
v_gene: TRBV6-5
abundance: NA
j_gene: TRBJ2-7
CDR3aa: CASSDRGVFSYEQYF
CDR3nt: TGTGCCAGCAGTGACAGGGGAGTCTTTTCTTACGAGCAGTACTTC